This T cell receptor (beta chain) was observed in a study of cytomegalovirus exposure and HLA in healthy donors. With 60 Vbeta and 13 Jbeta primers, the PCR was carried out. Clones were read by immunoSEQ multiplex PCR, and TCRdb kept only the in-frame ones, dropping some. The table lists over 140,000 clones, about 80% of them singletons. From germline, CDR1 is SGHNT and CDR2 YYREEE (reference sequence). The J segment lost 3 bases and the V segment lost 4 bases, leaving 4 bases of the junction unmatched. The CDR3 sequence is 14 residues long. The TCR sequence derives from a young man in good health and CMV-seropositive. Material: PBMCs. The V call is TRBV5-4, the J call TRBJ1-5; 7 nucleotides match TRBD1. Written as DNA, the CDR3 is TGTGCCAGCAGCGACAGGGTGGTCAATCAGCCCCAGCATTTT. Encoded protein: CASSDRVVNQPQHF.